A single sample gave rise to the 16 T cell receptor beta chains below, sequenced in a study of T and B cells in COVID-19 patients. BIOMED2 TRB-A/B primer pools were used in multiplex TRB PCR. TCRdb re-called the multiplex PCR reads with MiXCR, one entry per CDR3 protein. The data hold some 13,000 distinct CDR3 sequences, with 25% observed a single time. Each TRB amplification used roughly 220-550 ng of genomic DNA from blood. The sequenced sample consisted of blood. The source is a human donor who had recovered from COVID-19.

The chain combines TRBV29-1 with TRBJ2-7, with TRBD1 matching 8 bases. Per germline, CDR1 SQVTM and CDR2 ANQGSEA. The junction had 6 bases not matched to a gene; V was cut back by 6 bases and J by 2 bases. This CDR3 is built from 13 residues. The DNA for the CDR3 is TGCAGCGTGGCCCCGACAGGGGCCTACGAGCAGTACTTC. This codes for CSVAPTGAYEQYF.

This sequence joins TRBV6-5 and TRBJ1-5; D remains ambiguous. The V and J ends lost 0 bases and 5 bases respectively, with 11 bases between them. There are 15 residues in the CDR3. CDR1 and CDR2 from the germline V gene are MNHEY and SVGAGI. The CDR3 DNA reads as TGTGCCAGCAGTTACTCTGGACCGTCCCATCAGCCCCAGCATTTT. Amino acid sequence: CASSYSGPSHQPQHF.

This chain links TRBV20-1 with TRBJ2-3, with 8 positions matching TRBD2. This CDR3 has 15 residues. Germline values: CDR1 DFQATT, CDR2 SNEGSKA (reference sequence). J lost 0 bases, V lost 1 base, and 3 bases had no gene match. The CDR3 here is CSARGSGGSTDTQYF. DNA for the CDR3: TGCAGTGCTAGAGGGTCGGGAGGGAGCACAGATACGCAGTATTTT.

The chain recombines TRBV10-2 with TRBJ1-1; D ambiguous. Deletions cut 5 bases from V and 0 bases from J, with 10 bases between. CDR1 is WSHSY, CDR2 SAAADI, per germline. The CDR3 is made up of 14 amino acids. The CDR3 here is CASSQNRVNTEAFF. The CDR3 DNA reads as TGCGCCAGCAGTCAAAACAGAGTGAACACTGAAGCTTTCTTT.

This clonotype is termed medium-sized (0.01 to 0.1%). This sequence joins TRBV7-9 and TRBJ2-2, with 8 nucleotides matching TRBD2. Trimming cost V 5 bases and J 0 bases; bases outside gene matches: 5. This CDR3 region has 16 residues. Looked up from germline, CDR1 is SEHNR and CDR2 is FQNEAQ (reference sequence). CDR3 DNA: TGTGCCAGCAGCGAGCGGGGGTCATCGAACACCGGGGAGCTGTTTTTT. Amino acid sequence: CASSERGSSNTGELFF.

The CDR3 coding sequence is TGTGCCAGAGAAAGACGGGAGAACACCGGGGAGCTGTTTTTT. Translating it yields CARERRENTGELFF. This chain uses TRBV7-9 with TRBJ2-2, with a possible D match to TRBD2 (5 bases). The CDR3 has 14 residues. With 9 bases removed from V and 1 base from J, the gap between germline ends came to 12 bases. Germline CDR1 and CDR2: SEHNR and FQNEAQ (reference sequence).

This rearrangement joins TRBV7-9 to TRBJ2-2, with TRBD1 identical over 9 bases. The CDR3 covers 16 residues. V lost 5 bases and J lost 6; bases outside the gene matches: 10. Germline assignment: CDR1 SEHNR and CDR2 FQNEAQ (reference sequence). CDR3 protein: CASSDTDRGYAGELFF. For the CDR3, the DNA is TGTGCCAGCAGCGATACCGACAGGGGGTACGCCGGGGAGCTGTTTTTT.

This chain connects TRBV5-1 to TRBJ2-5; no definite D call. This CDR3 region has 13 residues. The V gene lost 2 bases and the J gene lost 4 bases, with 9 bases spanning the gap. Germline values: CDR1 SGHRS, CDR2 YFSETQ. For the CDR3, the DNA is TGCGCCAGCAGCTTTGATAGTCCAGAGACCCAGTACTTC. This gives the protein CASSFDSPETQYF. Full variable domain (rest looked up from reference TRBV5-1 and TRBJ2-5): KAGVTQTPRYLIKTRGQQVTLSCSPISGHRSVSWYQQTPGQGLQFLFEYFSETQRNKGNFPGRFSGRQFSNSRSEMNVSTLELGDSALYLCASSFDSPETQYFGPGTRLLVL.

Sample share makes this clonotype medium-sized. This sequence joins TRBV19 and TRBJ2-5; D gene uncertain. CDR1 and CDR2 (germline): LNHDA, SQIVND (reference sequence). The CDR3 totals 14 residues. V lost 5 bases, J lost 2 bases, and 12 bases lay in between. CDR3 bases: TGTGCCAGTAGTGCCTTAAATCCTCAAGAGACCCAGTACTTC. Amino acids: CASSALNPQETQYF.

The rearrangement joins TRBV21-1 to TRBJ2-7; the D call in the table, TRBD1, was not verified against the DNA. TRBV21-1 is recorded as a pseudogene. CDR3 length equals 16 residues. In DNA form, the CDR3 reads TGTGCCAGCAGCCCCGGGACAGGGGGCCGCTCCTACGAGCAGTACTTC. This gives the protein CASSPGTGGRSYEQYF.

This clonotype was detected many times. The rearrangement uses TRBV27 and TRBJ2-1, with D possibly TRBD2 on 7 matching bases. Germline loops: CDR1 MNHEY, CDR2 SMNVEV (reference sequence). The germline V and J ends were trimmed by 4 bases and 4 bases, with 20 bases remaining between them. The CDR3 consists of 17 residues. CDR3: CASSSPGVGGLYNEQFF. The CDR3 DNA reads TGTGCCAGCAGTTCCCCGGGTGTGGGGGGGCTGTACAATGAGCAGTTCTTC.

On this clonotype: The junction departs from germline at one end; a sequencing error may be responsible. J is TRBJ1-2 and V is TRBV12-3 or TRBV12-4; TRBD1 might be the D (5 bases). This CDR3 contains 13 residues. Here the CDR3 reads CAGSWDGLVGYTF. The CDR3 coding sequence is TGTGCCGGCAGCTGGGACGGCTTGGTTGGCTACACCTTC.

By share, this clonotype counts as medium-sized. The genes are TRBV6-6 and TRBJ2-7, with D perhaps TRBD1 (5 bases). The CDR3 runs 12 residues. With 0 bases removed from V and 7 bases from J, the gap between germline ends came to 7 bases. Germline assignment: CDR1 MNHNY and CDR2 SVGAGI (reference sequence). In nucleotides, the CDR3 is TGTGCCAGCAGTTACTCGGGGCTGGAGCAGTACTTC. Amino acid sequence: CASSYSGLEQYF.

Details on this clonotype: A read error may account for a junction end that differs from germline. This rearrangement joins TRBV6-5 to TRBJ2-7, with D hard to call. Germline V gives CDR1 MNHEY, CDR2 SVGAGI. The CDR3 runs to 16 residues. The CDR3 DNA is TGTCCCAGCAGTCCCTTATCCTATCAAGGGCCCTACGAGCAGTACTTC. Encoded protein: CPSSPLSYQGPYEQYF.

In this sample, this clonotype is medium-sized. The V and J genes are TRBV12-3 or TRBV12-4 and TRBJ2-7; D is unresolved. The V end was cut by 0 bases, the J end by 3 bases, with 3 bases between. This CDR3 spans 12 amino acids. CDR3 sequence (DNA): TGTGCCAGCAGTTTAGCCGTCTACGAGCAGTACTTC. Its protein product is CASSLAVYEQYF.

This clonotype qualifies as medium-sized (0.01 to 0.1%). The V gene is TRBV6-5, the J gene TRBJ2-3, with unresolved D. This CDR3 has 11 residues. V was pared by 0 bases and J by 11 bases, with 6 bases between. Looked up from germline, CDR1 is MNHEY and CDR2 is SVGAGI. DNA of the CDR3: TGTGCCAGCAGTTACTCGAGTAAGCAGTATTTT. Translated: CASSYSSKQYF.